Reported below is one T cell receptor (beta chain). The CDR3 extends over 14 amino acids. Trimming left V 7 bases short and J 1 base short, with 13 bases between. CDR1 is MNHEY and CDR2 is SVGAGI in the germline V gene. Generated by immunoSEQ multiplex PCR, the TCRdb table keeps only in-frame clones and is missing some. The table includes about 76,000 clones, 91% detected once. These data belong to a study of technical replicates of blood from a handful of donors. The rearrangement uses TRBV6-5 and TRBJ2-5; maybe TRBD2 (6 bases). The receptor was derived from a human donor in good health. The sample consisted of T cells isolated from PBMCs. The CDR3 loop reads CASTNGLLQETQYF. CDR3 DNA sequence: TGTGCCAGCACCAACGGACTACTCCAAGAGACCCAGTACTTC.